This T cell receptor beta chain emerged from a study of cytomegalovirus exposure and HLA in healthy donors (dated by TCRdb to 2016 to 2017). Regarding the complete study: An earlier analysis of under 600 of the donors reported about 250 Gb of sequence data and 117 million unique TCR beta sequences from 150 million to 200 million T cells. An early release that covered 640 HLA-typed donors contained 300 to 350 gigabases of sequencing data and 75 million to 100 million unique TCR sequences. Of the approximately 370 genotyped donors, 75% to 85% were placed in the genetic ancestry cluster associated with self-reported Caucasian donors. The study aimed to test whether cataloging public T cell receptors could reveal signatures of past pathogen exposure. The T cell repertoires of about 700 subjects were profiled by immunosequencing and related to cytomegalovirus serostatus. A separate validation cohort of more than 100 different subjects was used in addition to the approximately 670-subject first cohort. To predict cytomegalovirus infection status, the study combined high-throughput TCR immunosequencing, statistical association of individual TCRs with disease status, and machine learning. To study patterns of TCR occurrence, a later analysis re-analyzed previously published TCR beta repertoires from 700 or so donors and added high-resolution HLA genotyping. Rather than drawing on any new phenotypic data, the later analysis identified candidate immune exposures from TCR beta sequences and the way those sequences occurred across donors. To decide whether each TCR beta V gene segment behaved as functional or pseudogenic, an earlier analysis of some 600 of the donors relied on high-throughput TCR beta sequencing. Alongside the repertoire data, information on donor age, sex, ethnicity and CMV serostatus was compiled. In a later genetic analysis, genome-wide SNP genotypes for about three fifths of the 666 donors were used, and that subset was treated as a discovery cohort. Every discovery cohort repertoire had been produced on one sequencing platform. Both class I and class II loci were covered by HLA typing, at four-digit resolution. Typing coverage varied by locus: about 629-640 donors for A, B, C, DRB1 and DQB1; roughly 500 for DQA1; around 570 for DPA1; roughly 450 for DPB1. Because of strong linkage in the cohort, five DR-DQ haplotypes were treated as single units for association and clustering. On average, around 200,000 unique TCR beta nucleotide sequences were sequenced per donor among about 400 genotyped donors of the cohort, with about 19% of those sequences being non-productive. Study-wide findings and limitations: Sequencing depth was assumed to be roughly uniform across donors in the presence/absence analyses, though that assumption may not hold. In both the original and validation cohorts, the classifier was reported to diagnose cytomegalovirus status with high specificity and sensitivity. A later genetic analysis reported fewer N-insertions in productive TCRs among donors in an Asian-associated ancestry cluster than the roughly 690-donor mean. An earlier analysis of around 500 of the donors showed that most TCR beta V segments appeared in productive rearrangements either about 87% or about 30% of the time, which broadly matched IMGT annotations. In a later analysis, more than 15,000 TCR beta sequences were associated with specific HLA alleles at a false discovery rate of 0.05. Because HLA typing was unavailable for some donors at each locus, only the typed subset was used in association tests. In a later analysis, most CMV-associated TCR beta chains were found to appear HLA-restricted, with HLA associations seemingly driven largely by CMV exposure. When HLA alleles, especially DR and DQ, strongly co-occurred, attributing TCR associations to individual alleles was difficult. A total of 150 to 200 TCR beta chains were listed by the study as associated with cytomegalovirus. Across donors, most TCR sequences were observed very rarely, whereas some public TCRs were present in many individuals. The sequencing pipeline was judged likely to have produced a cluster of highly shared sequence variants as a technical artifact. CMV serostatus was the only immune exposure information available for the cohort. Because counts were too low, about 15 rarely observed V segments, including chromosome 9 orphons, were left out of the earlier analysis of 587 of the donors. In a later analysis, TCR association rates were found to vary across HLA loci, with the most associated TCRs seen for DRB1 alleles and the fewest for HLA-C alleles. An association between a missense DCLRE1C variant and V-gene and J-gene trimming of TCR beta chains was found in a later genetic analysis and replicated in an independent cohort. This cohort had only TCR beta chains sequenced, and the lack of alpha or paired-chain data limited which features could be detected. A further reported finding was that TCR beta sequences accurately predicted the HLA-A and HLA-B alleles for most subjects in the first cohort. Several of the top co-occurrence clusters appeared to be linked to parvovirus B19, influenza, CMV and Epstein-Barr virus, according to a later analysis. It was suggested by the authors that the approach could potentially be generalized to other disease states and immunological phenotypes. A few of the identified cytomegalovirus-associated TCR beta chains were confirmed in vitro to be specific for cytomegalovirus antigens. In a later analysis, HLA-associated TCR beta chains were found to be more clonally expanded and to have lower generation probabilities than equally common non-associated chains. Linkage disequilibrium might explain the correlated functional status among segregating V segments, but an unknown experimental factor could not be ruled out.

The library was generated by the immunoSEQ multiplex PCR assay. A mixture of 60 forward primers for TCR Vbeta segments and 13 reverse primers for TCR Jbeta segments was used in the multiplex PCR. The CDR3 region of rearranged TCR beta genes was amplified from genomic DNA with a multiplex PCR assay. The amplified TCR beta libraries were sequenced on the Illumina HiSeq System as 87-base-pair reads. The study's processing was this. A later analysis tallied some 79 million unique TCR beta chains across the 666 repertoires, and about 10 million of those chains were shared by two or more donors. A nearest-neighbor algorithm error-corrected the raw reads and collapsed the reads into unique sequences, merging closely related sequences to remove PCR and sequencing errors. CDR3 sequences were aligned to IMGT reference sequences to assign V, D and J gene segments. Each retained sequence needed at least a six-nucleotide match to both a V gene segment and a J gene segment. A rearrangement was called productive if the CDR3 had no stop codons and remained in frame with V and J, and every other rearrangement was called non-productive. Following IMGT convention, CDR3 was defined as the stretch from the second conserved V-encoded cysteine to the conserved J-encoded phenylalanine. Sequences without an unambiguous match to a single V gene segment were excluded from the earlier analysis of 500 to 700 of the donors. In an earlier analysis of about 590 of the donors, a V segment was called functional when productive rearrangements were above 56.7%, and segregating when the standard deviation between donors exceeded 5%. A statistical classification framework was built to diagnose cytomegalovirus status from the catalog of TCR beta chain sequences. A later analysis assigned V and J genes by comparing TCR nucleotide sequences with IMGT/GENE-DB human TR gene sequences. In a later analysis, CDR3 sequences and most-parsimonious VDJ recombination scenarios were assigned using the TCRdist pipeline. In a later analysis, each TCR beta chain was defined by its CDR3 amino acid sequence together with its V-gene family, and reads lacking a unique V-gene family were excluded. A later analysis removed roughly 590 highly shared, low-generation-probability nucleotide sequences to deal with suspected cross-contamination and a sequencing artifact. In a later analysis, a clonal expansion index for each public chain was calculated from normalized within-repertoire ranks of inferred template counts. In a later analysis, generation probabilities were computed using a VDJ recombination model fitted to out-of-frame rearrangements, and the results were checked against IGoR. Hypergeometric tests were used in a later analysis to score TCR-TCR, TCR-HLA and TCR-CMV co-occurrence, with a repertoire-size bias correction applied to the TCR pairs. To estimate false discovery rates, a later analysis permuted the HLA or CMV assignments 20 times. In a later analysis, co-occurring TCRs were grouped using DBSCAN, and TCRdist sequence similarity was added for clustering within HLA-allele-positive subsets. Repertoires with fewer than 30,000 or more than 120,000 public chains, plus five repertoires with anomalous nucleotide sharing, were excluded from co-occurrence clustering. TCRdb stores this immuneACCESS table with in-frame sequences only. Part of the clones is absent; in the studies checked, under half of the shortfall reflects unresolved V genes, and no reason is known for the rest. Clone size and V and J calls were adopted from that table, with D and trimming inferred from the DNA. The sample contains 95,000 to 100,000 clones, roughly 71% of them found a single time. Around 9.3% of the sample is in the top ten clones.

A remark on this clone: The antigen it recognizes is unknown. Base qualities were left out, and no much larger clone turns up one base away.

The cohort consisted of approximately 690 healthy bone marrow donors. Cohort members were all nominally healthy when sampled, although unrecorded immune exposures were likely present. The donor tested CMV seronegative and was one of the 352 seronegative cohort members. Each donor provided a peripheral blood sample, and peripheral blood mononuclear cells were used for TCR beta sequencing. Genomic DNA was extracted from the blood cell samples with the Qiagen DNeasy Blood Extraction Kit. The origin of this receptor is a man in his fifties in good health and CMV-seronegative. The sample consisted of PBMCs.

The bases read TGTGCCAGCAGTCGGGACAGGGATCAGCCCCAGCATTTT. It translates to CASSRDRDQPQHF. The V and J segments used are TRBV28 and TRBJ1-5; 9 bases in the junction line up with TRBD1. CDR1 and CDR2 (MDHEN, SYDVKM) derive from the germline V gene. Spanning cysteine to phenylalanine, the CDR3 consists of 13 amino acids. Of the read, only the CDR3 DNA is kept; its 39 bases are in frame from base 1. V is cut back by 5 bases and J by 5 bases, with 1 base in the junction unmatched.